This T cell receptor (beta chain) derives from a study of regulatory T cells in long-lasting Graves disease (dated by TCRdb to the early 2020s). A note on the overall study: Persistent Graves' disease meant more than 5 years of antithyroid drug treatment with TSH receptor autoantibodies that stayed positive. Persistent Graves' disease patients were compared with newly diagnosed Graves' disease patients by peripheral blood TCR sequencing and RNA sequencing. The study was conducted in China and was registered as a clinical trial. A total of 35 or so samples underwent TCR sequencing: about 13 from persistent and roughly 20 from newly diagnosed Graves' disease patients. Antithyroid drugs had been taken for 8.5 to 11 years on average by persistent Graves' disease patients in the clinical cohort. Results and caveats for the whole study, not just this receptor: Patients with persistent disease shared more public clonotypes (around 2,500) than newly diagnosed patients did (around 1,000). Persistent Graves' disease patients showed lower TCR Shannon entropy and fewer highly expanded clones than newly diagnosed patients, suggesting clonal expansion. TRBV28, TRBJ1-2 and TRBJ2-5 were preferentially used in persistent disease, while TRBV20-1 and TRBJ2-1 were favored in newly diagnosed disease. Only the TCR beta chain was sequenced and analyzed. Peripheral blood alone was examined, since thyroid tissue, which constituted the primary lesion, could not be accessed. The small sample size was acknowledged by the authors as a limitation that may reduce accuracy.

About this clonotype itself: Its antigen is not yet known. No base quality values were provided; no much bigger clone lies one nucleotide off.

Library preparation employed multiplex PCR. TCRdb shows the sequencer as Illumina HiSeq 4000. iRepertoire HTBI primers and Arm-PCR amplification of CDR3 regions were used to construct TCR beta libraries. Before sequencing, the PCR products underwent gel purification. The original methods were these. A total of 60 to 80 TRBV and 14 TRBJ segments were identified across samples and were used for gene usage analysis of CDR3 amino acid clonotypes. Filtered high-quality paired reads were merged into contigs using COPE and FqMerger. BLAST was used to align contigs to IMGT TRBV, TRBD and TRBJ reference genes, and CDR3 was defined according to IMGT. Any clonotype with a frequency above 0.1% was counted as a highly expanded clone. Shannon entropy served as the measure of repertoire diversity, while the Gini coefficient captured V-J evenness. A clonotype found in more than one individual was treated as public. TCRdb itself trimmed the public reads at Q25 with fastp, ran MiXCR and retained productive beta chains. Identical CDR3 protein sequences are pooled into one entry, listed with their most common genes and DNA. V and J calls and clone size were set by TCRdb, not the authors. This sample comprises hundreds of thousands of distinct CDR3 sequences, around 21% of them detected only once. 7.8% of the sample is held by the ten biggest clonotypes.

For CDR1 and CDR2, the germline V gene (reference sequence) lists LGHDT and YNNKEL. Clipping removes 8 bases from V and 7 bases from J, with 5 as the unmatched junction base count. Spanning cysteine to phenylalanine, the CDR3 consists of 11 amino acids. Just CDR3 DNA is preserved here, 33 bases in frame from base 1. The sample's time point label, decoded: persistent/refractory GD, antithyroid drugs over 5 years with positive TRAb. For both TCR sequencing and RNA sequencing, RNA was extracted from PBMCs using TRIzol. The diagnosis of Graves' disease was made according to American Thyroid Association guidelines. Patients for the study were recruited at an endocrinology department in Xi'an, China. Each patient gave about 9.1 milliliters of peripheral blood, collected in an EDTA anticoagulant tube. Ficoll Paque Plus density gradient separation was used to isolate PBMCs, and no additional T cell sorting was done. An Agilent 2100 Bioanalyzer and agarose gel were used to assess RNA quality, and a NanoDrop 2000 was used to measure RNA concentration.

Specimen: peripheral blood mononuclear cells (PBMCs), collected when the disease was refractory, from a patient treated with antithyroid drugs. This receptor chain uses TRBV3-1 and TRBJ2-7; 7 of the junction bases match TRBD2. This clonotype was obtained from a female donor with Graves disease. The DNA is TGTGCCAGCCGCCGAGCGGGAGAGCAGTACTTC. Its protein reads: CASRRAGEQYF.